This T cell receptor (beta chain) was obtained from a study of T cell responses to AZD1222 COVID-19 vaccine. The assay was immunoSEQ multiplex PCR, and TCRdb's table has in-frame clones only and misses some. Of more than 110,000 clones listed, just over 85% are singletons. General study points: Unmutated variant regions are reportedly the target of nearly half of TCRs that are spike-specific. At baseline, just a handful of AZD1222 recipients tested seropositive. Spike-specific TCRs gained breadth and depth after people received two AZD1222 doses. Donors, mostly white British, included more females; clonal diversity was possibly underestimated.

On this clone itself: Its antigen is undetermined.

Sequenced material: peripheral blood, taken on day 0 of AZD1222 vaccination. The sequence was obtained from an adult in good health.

In DNA form, the CDR3 reads TGTGCCAGCAGTCGGGACTCCGACTACGAGCAGTACTTC. As protein: CASSRDSDYEQYF. The chain couples TRBV12-3 or TRBV12-4 to TRBJ2-7; a weak D match, TRBD2 (6 bases). V dropped 5 bases and J dropped 3 bases, with 11 bases sitting between them. This CDR3 region has 13 residues.